In its sample, the clone carrying this TCR beta chain was seen once. Its antigen is currently unknown. Per germline, CDR1 SGHRS and CDR2 YFSETQ. The CDR3 has 17 residues. The V and J ends lost 2 bases and 2 bases, in that order; junction bases with no gene match: 11. The record originates from a study of chemoradiotherapy in HPV16-positive cancers. Study-wide background: Functional T-cell assays on a couple of HPV16-positive patients' cells defined candidate HPV-specific clones and common TCR motifs. Regarding the study as a whole: Candidate HPV-specific clones and E7-related TCR motifs grew in tumor during treatment.

The table came from immunoSEQ multiplex PCR; TCRdb's copy has only in-frame clones and leaves some out. The sample lists 12,000 or so clones, more than 70% seen once, with around 2.4% in the top ten. The chain carries TRBV5-1 and TRBJ2-5, with 8 bases identical to TRBD2. The sample was collected from a patient who underwent chemoradiotherapy. The clonotype comes from a human donor with HPV-associated anogenital cancer. The CDR3 DNA follows: TGCGCCAGCAGCTTAGGGGGAGCGGGGGCCCAACAAGAGACCCAGTACTTC. Translation gives CASSLGGAGAQQETQYF.